These T cell receptor beta chains were read from a single sample in a study of cytomegalovirus exposure and HLA in healthy donors. Only in-frame clones appear in the TCRdb table, and some are missing; sequencing was by immunoSEQ multiplex PCR. This table has 80,000 to 90,000 clones, around 96% appearing once. Specimen: PBMCs. The receptors were sampled from a man aged 18 to 30 in good health and CMV-seronegative. The CDR3 runs from the conserved cysteine through the conserved F or W. Fields, in order: D gene, clone size, V gene, J gene, CDR3 protein, CDR3 DNA. A D gene is named only where the DNA matches it firmly. For some rows the clone size is stated as once, few or many, or as a class when expanded; others skip it.

D: .
size: .
V: TRBV19
J: TRBJ2-1
CDR3: CASSITAYNEQFF
DNA: TGTGCCAGTAGTATTACAGCCTACAATGAGCAGTTCTTC

D: .
size: .
V: TRBV27
J: TRBJ1-2
CDR3: CASRDSFGYTF
DNA: TGTGCCAGCAGGGACAGTTTTGGCTACACCTTC

D: .
size: .
V: TRBV25-1
J: TRBJ2-7
CDR3: CASSEAVGPAYEQYF
DNA: TGTGCCAGCAGTGAGGCCGTGGGGCCCGCCTACGAGCAGTACTTC

D: TRBD1
size: .
V: TRBV5-1
J: TRBJ1-5
CDR3: CASSLGTGKGQPQHF
DNA: TGCGCCAGCAGCTTGGGGACAGGGAAAGGACAGCCCCAGCATTTT

D: .
size: .
V: TRBV30
J: TRBJ2-5
CDR3: CASQGGHQETQYF
DNA: TGTGCCTCACAAGGGGGACATCAAGAGACCCAGTACTTC

D: .
size: .
V: TRBV20-1
J: TRBJ2-7
CDR3: CSAVLSYEQYF
DNA: TGCAGTGCCGTATTATCCTACGAGCAGTACTTC

D: .
size: .
V: TRBV9
J: TRBJ2-3
CDR3: CASSGMGRGDTQYF
DNA: TGTGCCAGCAGTGGCATGGGGAGAGGAGATACGCAGTATTTT

D: .
size: .
V: TRBV14
J: TRBJ2-1
CDR3: CASSQDITYRYNEQFF
DNA: TGTGCCAGCAGCCAAGATATTACTTATCGCTACAATGAGCAGTTCTTC

D: .
size: once
V: TRBV4-2
J: TRBJ2-4
CDR3: CASSQDTGELAKNIQYF
DNA: TGTGCCAGCAGCCAAGACACCGGGGAATTAGCCAAAAACATTCAGTACTTC

D: .
size: .
V: TRBV7-6
J: TRBJ2-1
CDR3: CASSFRTTSIRSMNNEQFF
DNA: TGTGCCAGCAGCTTCCGGACTACCTCAATACGATCAATGAACAATGAGCAGTTCTTC

D: TRBD1
size: .
V: TRBV7-2
J: TRBJ1-2
CDR3: CASSPSRGLDGYTF
DNA: TGTGCCAGCAGCCCCAGCAGGGGGCTTGATGGCTACACCTTC

D: .
size: .
V: TRBV4-1
J: TRBJ2-3
CDR3: CASSQDWELTGTQYF
DNA: TGCGCCAGCAGCCAAGATTGGGAGCTAACTGGTACGCAGTATTTT

D: .
size: .
V: TRBV6-1
J: TRBJ1-4
CDR3: CASSDEGREKLFF
DNA: TGTGCCAGCAGTGATGAGGGAAGAGAAAAACTGTTTTTT

D: .
size: .
V: TRBV25-1
J: TRBJ1-1
CDR3: CASSPTRGEDTEAFF
DNA: TGTGCCAGCAGCCCAACCAGGGGAGAGGACACTGAAGCTTTCTTT

D: TRBD2
size: .
V: TRBV28
J: TRBJ2-7
CDR3: CASSTRLALEQYF
DNA: TGTGCCAGCAGTACCAGACTAGCTCTCGAGCAGTACTTC

D: TRBD2
size: .
V: TRBV7-2
J: TRBJ2-3
CDR3: CASSLGQLAGRGTQYF
DNA: TGTGCCAGCAGCTTAGGGCAACTAGCGGGGAGGGGTACGCAGTATTTT

D: TRBD2
size: .
V: TRBV10-3
J: TRBJ2-2
CDR3: CAISESKTSGGGDTGELFF
DNA: TGTGCCATCAGTGAGTCGAAGACTAGCGGGGGGGGTGACACCGGGGAGCTGTTTTTT

D: TRBD1
size: .
V: TRBV5-6
J: TRBJ2-2
CDR3: CASSSLARTGGPGELFF
DNA: TGTGCCAGCAGCTCACTGGCTAGGACAGGGGGGCCCGGGGAGCTGTTTTTT

D: .
size: .
V: TRBV28
J: TRBJ1-2
CDR3: CASSLKGGHYYGYTF
DNA: TGTGCCAGCAGTCTTAAGGGGGGGCACTACTATGGCTACACCTTC

D: .
size: .
V: TRBV5-1
J: TRBJ1-5
CDR3: CASSLEGNSNQPQHF
DNA: TGCGCCAGCAGCTTGGAGGGGAATAGCAATCAGCCCCAGCATTTT

D: .
size: .
V: TRBV27
J: TRBJ1-4
CDR3: CASSQASFEKLFF
DNA: TGTGCCAGCAGTCAAGCATCCTTTGAAAAACTGTTTTTT